The entry that follows covers one T cell receptor beta chain sequence. The record originates from a study of beta chain features in type 1 diabetes. Sequencing targeted expressed TCRB transcripts, as all isolated RNA had been reverse transcribed. Some clones are missing from TCRdb's copy, which holds only in-frame ones; the method was immunoSEQ multiplex PCR. The sample lists approximately 300,000 clones, approximately 11% occurring once. This clonotype was sampled from a woman aged 25 to 39 in good health. Sequencing used naive CD4+ T cells from blood.

The CDR3 region is CASSIISDRAKNIQYF. The CDR3 nucleotides read TGTGCCAGTAGTATAATATCGGACAGAGCCAAAAACATTCAGTACTTC. V usage is TRBV19 and J usage is TRBJ2-4; the D gene is possibly TRBD1 (6 bases). Germline assignment: CDR1 LNHDA and CDR2 SQIVND (reference sequence). The V and J ends lost 2 bases and 0 bases respectively, with 11 bases between them. The CDR3 totals 16 residues.